The 22 T cell receptor beta chains in this list originate from one sample, sequenced in a study of blood T cells in healthy people across ages. A second PCR, run for about 7 to 11 cycles, used a sample-barcoded 5' primer plus a J-beta primer mix. TCRdb reprocessed the 5' RACE reads with MiXCR, giving one entry per CDR3 protein. Here the sample spans approximately 1.5 million distinct CDR3 sequences, roughly 32% being singletons. Sample: blood. The receptors were sampled from a woman younger than 45 in good health.

The V and J genes are TRBV4-1 and TRBJ2-3; 13 nucleotides agree with TRBD2. The V gene end was trimmed by 0 bases and the J gene end by 14 bases; junction bases not matched to a gene: 17. From germline, CDR1 is MGHRA and CDR2 YSYEKL. This CDR3 comprises 18 residues. The DNA of the CDR3 is TGCGCCAGCAGCCAAGAACGAGCAATACTAGCGGGAGGGGAGAGTCTGTATTTT. Translated: CASSQERAILAGGESLYF.

This clonotype was recorded at least ten times. The rearrangement links TRBV12-3 or TRBV12-4 to TRBJ2-5, with 10 bases matching TRBD2. Trimming took 3 bases from V and 4 from J; bases not matched to a gene: 5. This CDR3 has 15 amino acids. The CDR3, as DNA: TGTGCCAGCAGTTTTGCTAGCGGGGGTGGAGAGACCCAGTACTTC. Translated: CASSFASGGGETQYF.

This clonotype turned up a few times. The chain employs TRBV11-2 and TRBJ2-5; 10 nucleotides agree with TRBD1. The CDR3 consists of 12 residues. The ends lost 5 bases at V and 11 bases at J; junction bases unmatched: 5. Germline assignment: CDR1 SGHAT and CDR2 FQNNGV. CDR3 amino acids: CASSRGQGGQYF. The CDR3 coding sequence is TGTGCCAGCAGCCGCGGACAGGGGGGGCAGTACTTC.

This chain connects TRBV9 to TRBJ2-1; 14 nucleotides align to TRBD2. Germline lookup yields CDR1 SGDLS and CDR2 YYNGEE. With V trimmed by 0 bases and J by 10 bases, 6 bases remained unmatched. There are 16 residues in the CDR3. The CDR3 DNA is TGTGCCAGCAGCGTAGAGGGACTAGCGGGGGATCGGGAGCAGTTCTTC. Protein: CASSVEGLAGDREQFF.

As to this clonotype: Possible read error: a much larger clone is one base away. The V gene is TRBV12-3 or TRBV12-4, the J gene TRBJ2-1, with unresolved D. This CDR3 has 12 amino acids. CDR3 amino acids: CTSSFLGNEQFF. The CDR3 nucleotides are TGTACCAGCAGTTTCTTGGGCAATGAGCAGTTCTTC.

The genes are TRBV7-6 and TRBJ2-1; D possibly matches TRBD1 or TRBD2 (5 bases each). The germline V gene has CDR1 SGHVS and CDR2 FNYEAQ. Trimming took 3 bases from V and 7 from J, leaving 13 bases between them. The CDR3 has 14 amino acids. The CDR3 loop is CASSLGERLNEQFF. The CDR3 nucleotides read TGTGCCAGCAGCTTGGGGGAGAGACTGAATGAGCAGTTCTTC.

This clonotype was observed a handful of times. The V gene is TRBV3-1, the J gene TRBJ1-5, with a weak D call TRBD1 (5 bases). The CDR3 length is 15 residues. Germline CDR1 reads LGHDT; CDR2 reads YNNKEL (reference sequence). The ends were cut back, 5 bases at V and 4 bases at J, with 15 bases in the middle. The CDR3 nucleotides are TGTGCCAGCAGCTACGGGACTTCCCGAAATCAGCCCCAGCATTTT. This sequence encodes CASSYGTSRNQPQHF.

The chain joins TRBV9 to TRBJ2-5; 7 bases line up with TRBD2. In germline, CDR1 is SGDLS, CDR2 YYNGEE. V trimming: 0 bases; J trimming: 4 bases; junction bases outside the gene matches: 9. The CDR3 sequence is 16 residues long. The chain's CDR3 is CASSVAVTGGGETQYF. DNA of the CDR3: TGTGCCAGCAGCGTAGCGGTGACTGGCGGGGGAGAGACCCAGTACTTC.

This clonotype has ten or more counts. The chain has TRBV2 and TRBJ2-1, with 10 bases lining up with TRBD2. CDR1 and CDR2 from the germline V gene are SNHLY and FYNNEI. With 5 bases clipped from V and 10 bases from J, the junction kept 11 bases outside the gene matches. This CDR3 contains 15 residues. The CDR3 region has the DNA TGTGCCAGCAGTTTTAACAGCGGGGGGGCCAGAGAGCAGTTCTTC. Protein: CASSFNSGGAREQFF. Variable domain in full (rest from reference TRBV2 and TRBJ2-1): EPEVTQTPSHQVTQMGQEVILRCVPISNHLYFYWYRQILGQKVEFLVSFYNNEISEKSEIFDDQFSVERPDGSNFTLKIRSTKLEDSAMYFCASSFNSGGAREQFFGPGTRLTVL.

The CDR3 DNA sequence: TGTGCCAGCAGCTTAGGGCGGCAGGGTGGTGGCTACACCTTC. This codes for CASSLGRQGGGYTF. This sequence joins TRBV7-2 and TRBJ1-2; TRBD1 might be the D (5 bases). CDR3 length equals 14 residues. CDR1 and CDR2 from the germline V gene are SGHTA and FQGNSA. V lost 1 base to trimming and J lost 7 bases, with 13 bases between them.

This clonotype was detected ten times or more. The rearrangement links TRBV20-1 to TRBJ2-1; D is uncertain. The V end was cut by 3 bases, the J end by 4 bases, with 4 bases between. CDR1 is DFQATT, CDR2 SNEGSKA, per germline (reference sequence). The CDR3 totals 11 residues. CDR3 nucleotides: TGCAGTGCTAGTCCATACAATGAGCAGTTCTTC. This codes for CSASPYNEQFF.

This clonotype was recorded many times. The chain links TRBV15 to TRBJ2-7; D gene unclear. V dropped 2 bases and J dropped 5 bases, with 7 bases sitting between them. The CDR3 is made up of 12 amino acids. Per the germline V gene, CDR1 is LNHNV and CDR2 is YYDKDF (reference sequence). The CDR3 coding sequence is TGTGCCACCAGCAGAAAGGGCCACGAGCAGTACTTC. The encoded protein is CATSRKGHEQYF.

The V call is TRBV20-1, the J call TRBJ1-4; D is unresolved. Germline CDR1 is DFQATT and CDR2 is SNEGSKA (reference sequence). The CDR3 has 14 amino acids. Trimming took off 0 bases at V and 8 bases at J, with 13 bases between the two ends. The CDR3 here is CSARESGSGEKLFF. The CDR3 bases are TGCAGTGCTAGAGAGAGTGGGTCCGGAGAAAAACTGTTTTTT.

The V call is TRBV20-1, the J call TRBJ2-7, with 11 nucleotides matching TRBD1. Per germline, CDR1 DFQATT and CDR2 SNEGSKA (reference sequence). V dropped 3 bases and J dropped 5; count of bases not matched to a gene: 9. The CDR3 loop spans 15 amino acids. CDR3 DNA sequence: TGCAGTGCTAGTAAGGACAGGGGGCTAGACGACGAGCAGTACTTC. It is translated as CSASKDRGLDDEQYF.

The chain joins TRBV20-1 to TRBJ2-7, with D perhaps TRBD2 (5 bases). The CDR3 runs 16 residues. CDR1 is DFQATT and CDR2 is SNEGSKA in the germline V gene (reference sequence). The CDR3 is CRAPRDRAADGYEQYF. In DNA form, the CDR3 reads TGCAGAGCGCCCCGGGATCGGGCGGCTGATGGCTACGAGCAGTACTTC.

J is TRBJ2-2 and V is TRBV6-2 or TRBV6-3, with TRBD2 identical over 7 bases. The V and J ends lost 6 bases and 8 bases, in that order; junction bases with no gene match: 6. There are 13 residues in the CDR3. The V gene's germline CDR1 is MNHEY and CDR2 SVGEGT. CDR3 sequence: CASSFWREGELFF. The CDR3 DNA sequence: TGTGCCAGCAGCTTCTGGCGGGAGGGGGAGCTGTTTTTT.

The chain uses TRBV29-1 and TRBJ1-2; D perhaps matches TRBD1 (6 bases). V was pared by 7 bases and J by 8 bases, with 20 bases between. The CDR3 sequence is 13 residues long. CDR1 SQVTM and CDR2 ANQGSEA come from the germline V gene. CDR3 amino acids: CSARLGGQDGYTF. CDR3 coding DNA: TGCAGCGCCCGGCTAGGGGGTCAGGACGGCTACACCTTC.

This rearrangement joins TRBV27 to TRBJ1-2, with no clear D. This CDR3 spans 15 amino acids. CDR1 is MNHEY and CDR2 is SMNVEV in the germline V gene (reference sequence). Deletions cut 0 bases from V and 5 bases from J, with 13 bases between. For the CDR3, the DNA is TGTGCCAGCAGTTTATCAGTCGGACCCTCGTATGGCTACACCTTC. As protein: CASSLSVGPSYGYTF.

This clonotype occurred a few times. The genes are TRBV25-1 and TRBJ2-1; TRBD2 is a possible D gene (6 bases). Germline assignment: CDR1 MGHDK and CDR2 SYGVNS. CDR3 length: 15 residues. V gave up 5 bases and J gave up 4 bases, with 15 bases separating them. The CDR3 nucleotides are TGTGCCAGCAGTCCACGGGGGAAGTCATACAATGAGCAGTTCTTC. Its protein product is CASSPRGKSYNEQFF.

The J gene is TRBJ2-7, the V gene TRBV20-1, with D maybe TRBD2 (5 bases). TRBJ2-5 explains the end of the DNA better; the J call may be wrong. Germline V gives CDR1 DFQATT, CDR2 SNEGSKA (reference sequence). This CDR3 has 15 residues. The CDR3 sequence: CSAPGIASQQETQYF. The CDR3, as DNA: TGCAGTGCTCCCGGGATAGCGAGCCAACAAGAGACCCAGTACTTC.

This clonotype has more than one count but fewer than ten. The V gene is TRBV6-2 or TRBV6-3, the J gene TRBJ2-7; 10 bases are shared with TRBD2. V gave up 7 bases and J gave up 0 bases; unmatched junction bases: 6. Germline CDR1 MNHEY, CDR2 SVGEGT. This CDR3 is built from 15 residues. The CDR3 sequence is CASMLGLAVSYEQYF. As DNA, the CDR3 is TGTGCCAGCATGCTTGGACTAGCGGTCTCCTACGAGCAGTACTTC.

The chain joins TRBV7-2 to TRBJ2-1; 8 bases fit TRBD2. Germline values: CDR1 SGHTA, CDR2 FQGNSA. J gave up 12 bases and V 0 bases, and 4 bases lay outside the gene matches. The CDR3 covers 13 residues. The CDR3 DNA sequence: TGTGCCAGCAGCTTAGCGCACCGGGAGGGGCAGTTCTTC. Protein product: CASSLAHREGQFF.